These 30 T cell receptor beta chains were all obtained from the same sample, sequenced in a study of blood T cell repertoires in COVID-19. Here immunoSEQ multiplex PCR was the method, and the copy in TCRdb shows in-frame clones only, minus some. The repertoire holds 200,000 or so clones, with 70% to 90% as singletons. Sequencing was performed on peripheral blood. Receptors were obtained from a man between 70 and 80 years old with active or convalescent COVID-19.

This chain joins TRBV5-1 and TRBJ2-3; 10 positions match TRBD2. Germline CDR1 and CDR2: SGHRS and YFSETQ. Losses at the gene ends were 0 bases for V and 1 base for J; bases not matched to a gene: 5. The CDR3 has 17 residues. CDR3 DNA sequence: TGCGCCAGCAGCTTGGGGCCTAGCGGGGGAGGCACAGATACGCAGTATTTT. Its protein product is CASSLGPSGGGTDTQYF.

The rearrangement links TRBV7-9 to TRBJ2-6; tentatively, D is TRBD1 (5 bases). Deletions cut 1 base from V and 0 bases from J, with 16 bases between. The CDR3 spans 19 residues. CDR1 SEHNR and CDR2 FQNEAQ come from the germline V gene (reference sequence). CDR3 coding DNA: TGTGCCAGCAGCTTAGAAGGGGTTAAGGCACCCTCTGGGGCCAACGTCCTGACTTTC. Translating it yields CASSLEGVKAPSGANVLTF.

The V call is TRBV5-1, the J call TRBJ1-1, with 7 positions matching TRBD1. The germline V gene has CDR1 SGHRS and CDR2 YFSETQ. Unmatched junction bases numbered 4, after V lost 3 bases and J lost 2 bases. This CDR3 is 14 amino acids long. CDR3 protein: CASSSGQTNTEAFF. The CDR3 DNA is TGCGCCAGCAGCTCGGGACAGACAAACACTGAAGCTTTCTTT.

The chain carries TRBV6-5 and TRBJ2-6, with unresolved D. Germline V gene sequence: CDR1 MNHEY, CDR2 SVGAGI. The CDR3 length is 14 residues. V was shortened by 6 bases and J by 0 bases, with 6 bases between the two germline ends. The CDR3 loop is CASSTYSGANVLTF. The CDR3 region has the DNA TGTGCCAGCAGCACATACTCTGGGGCCAACGTCCTGACTTTC.

This sequence joins TRBV5-1 and TRBJ2-5; no reliable D call. This CDR3 has 17 residues. Trimming cost V 7 bases and J 2 bases, with 24 bases left between them. CDR1 and CDR2 (germline): SGHRS, YFSETQ. The CDR3 DNA sequence: TGCGCCAGCCACCCGGGTGGCCCCCGTGGCCCACAAGAGACCCAGTACTTC. Translated: CASHPGGPRGPQETQYF. Using reference TRBV5-1 and TRBJ2-5 for the parts outside the CDR3, the full variable domain is KAGVTQTPRYLIKTRGQQVTLSCSPISGHRSVSWYQQTPGQGLQFLFEYFSETQRNKGNFPGRFSGRQFSNSRSEMNVSTLELGDSALYLCASHPGGPRGPQETQYFGPGTRLLVL.

V gene TRBV5-4 combines with J gene TRBJ1-1; D unclear. The V end lost 1 base, the J end lost 2 bases, and 9 bases lay between the germline ends. This CDR3 is built from 14 residues. Per germline, CDR1 SGHNT and CDR2 YYREEE (reference sequence). CDR3 DNA sequence: TGTGCCAGCAGCTTGCGGAGTAGAAACACTGAAGCTTTCTTT. Protein: CASSLRSRNTEAFF.

The sample holds one count of this clone. The J gene is TRBJ1-3, the V gene TRBV28; no clear D gene. The germline CDR1 and CDR2 sequences are MDHEN and SYDVKM. Trimming cost V 7 bases and J 1 base, with 20 bases left between them. The CDR3 totals 17 residues. CDR3 region: CASTPPFGVSSGNTIYF. Written as DNA, the CDR3 is TGTGCCAGCACCCCTCCTTTCGGGGTATCTTCTGGAAACACCATATATTTT.

The chain has TRBV19 and TRBJ2-3, with TRBD2 matching 11 bases. Trimming cost V 7 bases and J 7 bases; bases outside gene matches: 10. This CDR3 contains 15 residues. The V gene's germline CDR1 is LNHDA and CDR2 SQIVND (reference sequence). CDR3 bases: TGTGCCAGTAATAGGGTTAGCGGGGGGGCGAATACGCAGTATTTT. Its protein is CASNRVSGGANTQYF.

This clone was counted a single time. The rearrangement joins TRBV27 to TRBJ2-3, with 7 positions matching TRBD2. With V trimmed by 6 bases and J by 5 bases, 8 bases remained unmatched. The germline CDR1 and CDR2 sequences are MNHEY and SMNVEV (reference sequence). The CDR3 sequence is 14 residues long. DNA for the CDR3: TGTGCCAGCAGGATAGCGGGTGGGGGAGATACGCAGTATTTT. Translating gives CASRIAGGGDTQYF.

This clone was found a few times. The rearrangement uses TRBV6-5 and TRBJ1-1, with D perhaps matching TRBD1 (6 bases). The CDR3 is 13 amino acids. Trimming left V 8 bases short and J 6 bases short, with 16 bases between. The germline gives CDR1 MNHEY, CDR2 SVGAGI. The CDR3 region is CASYRAPGPEAFF. DNA for the CDR3: TGTGCCAGCTACAGGGCCCCAGGGCCTGAAGCTTTCTTT.

This chain connects TRBV6-6 to TRBJ1-5; 9 bases line up with TRBD1. Germline loops: CDR1 MNHNY, CDR2 SVGAGI (reference sequence). J was trimmed by 5 bases and V by 5 bases; bases with no gene match: 4. CDR3 length equals 14 residues. Here the CDR3 reads CASSVDRGDQPQHF. CDR3 DNA sequence: TGTGCCAGCAGTGTTGACAGGGGGGATCAGCCCCAGCATTTT.

V gene TRBV30 combines with J gene TRBJ1-5; 8 bases line up with TRBD1. CDR3 size: 13 residues. The germline V gene encodes CDR1 GTSNPN and CDR2 SVGIG (reference sequence). The ends lost 5 bases at V and 1 base at J; junction bases unmatched: 1. The CDR3 nucleotides are TGTGCCTGGGACAGGGGAAGCAATCAGCCCCAGCATTTT. Translated: CAWDRGSNQPQHF.

The chain is built from TRBV6-6 and TRBJ1-2; D may be TRBD1 (5 bases). The CDR3 runs to 13 residues. Germline lookup yields CDR1 MNHNY and CDR2 SVGAGI (reference sequence). Trimming left V 5 bases short and J 4 bases short, with 11 bases between. CDR3 sequence: CASSTGAIYGYTF. The CDR3 nucleotides are TGTGCCAGCAGTACAGGAGCCATCTATGGCTACACCTTC.

This chain uses TRBV21-1 with TRBJ1-5; the table gives TRBD1 as D, unverified against the DNA. TRBV21-1 constitutes a pseudogene. The CDR3 covers 17 residues. The CDR3: CASSTLTGFLGNQPQHF. As DNA, the CDR3 is TGTGCCAGCAGCACGTTGACAGGGTTCCTCGGCAATCAGCCCCAGCATTTT.

This clone was counted once. This chain joins TRBV19 and TRBJ1-1, with D unclear. V dropped 5 bases and J dropped 1 base, with 5 bases sitting between them. Per germline, CDR1 LNHDA and CDR2 SQIVND (reference sequence). This CDR3 is 12 amino acids long. The CDR3 DNA sequence: TGTGCCAGTAGTTCCAGGAACACTGAAGCTTTCTTT. This codes for CASSSRNTEAFF.

This CDR3 reads CASSLASGRGRETQYF. The CDR3 nucleotides read TGTGCCAGCAGCTTAGCGTCTGGCAGGGGGCGGGAGACCCAGTACTTC. J is TRBJ2-5 and V is TRBV7-9, with 8 positions matching TRBD1. The CDR3 totals 16 residues. J gave up 5 bases and V 0 bases, and 8 bases lay outside the gene matches. Germline V gene lookup returns CDR1 SEHNR and CDR2 FQNEAQ (reference sequence).

The chain joins TRBV29-1 to TRBJ1-2, with D tentatively TRBD1 (6 bases). Germline V gives CDR1 SQVTM, CDR2 ANQGSEA. V was cut by 2 bases and J by 4 bases, with 14 bases left in between. The CDR3 consists of 14 residues. This CDR3 is CSVERRGGSYGYTF. The CDR3 bases are TGCAGCGTTGAACGGAGGGGGGGTTCCTATGGCTACACCTTC.

The chain joins TRBV6-6 to TRBJ2-7; 10 nucleotides line up with TRBD1. Germline trimming cut 6 bases from V and 5 bases from J; bases unmatched to any gene: 7. The CDR3 loop spans 14 amino acids. Per germline, CDR1 MNHNY and CDR2 SVGAGI (reference sequence). The CDR3 DNA sequence: TGTGCCAGCAGGGCCGGGACAGGGGTCAACGAGCAGTACTTC. Amino acids: CASRAGTGVNEQYF.

This chain connects TRBV24-1 to TRBJ2-1; the D is unclear. The CDR3 extends over 15 amino acids. V was trimmed by 2 bases and J by 9 bases, leaving 16 bases between them. Germline-derived CDR1 and CDR2 are KGHDR and SFDVKD. The CDR3 nucleotides are TGTGCCACCAGTGATTCCTCGGGTCCCGGCACTGAGCAGTTCTTC. This encodes CATSDSSGPGTEQFF.

The rearrangement joins TRBV7-2 to TRBJ2-5; D is perhaps TRBD1 (5 bases). This CDR3 is built from 14 residues. The V gene lost 3 bases and the J gene lost 5 bases, with 13 bases spanning the gap. Germline V CDR1 and CDR2: SGHTA, FQGNSA. CDR3 loop: CASSLRQTSETQYF. In DNA, the CDR3 is TGTGCCAGCAGCTTGAGACAGACCTCGGAGACCCAGTACTTC.

The table lists this clone with a count of one. CDR3 in DNA: TGTGCCAGCAGCTGGGGAGGGACAAATAATTCACCCCTCCACTTT. The encoded protein is CASSWGGTNNSPLHF. The chain uses TRBV7-2 and TRBJ1-6, with TRBD1 as a possible D gene (6 bases). Germline values: CDR1 SGHTA, CDR2 FQGNSA. Trimming stripped 4 bases from V and 5 bases from J, with 12 bases between. The CDR3 sequence is 15 residues long.

The chain couples TRBV7-2 to TRBJ2-5; D unclear. From germline, CDR1 is SGHTA and CDR2 FQGNSA. The V end was cut by 1 base, the J end by 5 bases, with 11 bases between. The length of the CDR3 is 14 residues. The CDR3 DNA is TGTGCCAGCAGCTTAGAAACTCAAGCGGAGACCCAGTACTTC. Translating gives CASSLETQAETQYF.

The CDR3 DNA is TGTGCCAGCAGTTCCAACAGGGGGCTTGGCACTGAAGCTTTCTTT. Protein sequence: CASSSNRGLGTEAFF. The chain links TRBV28 to TRBJ1-1; 9 bases agree with TRBD1. J was trimmed by 4 bases and V by 4 bases; bases with no gene match: 7. Looked up from germline, CDR1 is MDHEN and CDR2 is SYDVKM. This CDR3 has 15 amino acids. Using reference TRBV28 and TRBJ1-1 for the parts outside the CDR3, the full variable domain is DVKVTQSSRYLVKRTGEKVFLECVQDMDHENMFWYRQDPGLGLRLIYFSYDVKMKEKGDIPEGYSVSREKKERFSLILESASTNQTSMYLCASSSNRGLGTEAFFGQGTRLTVV.

This clone was counted a few times. V gene TRBV11-2 combines with J gene TRBJ2-2; D may be TRBD2 (5 bases). The CDR3 runs 13 residues. Between the trimmed V and J ends, which lost 6 bases and 6 bases, there was a span of 11 bases. The germline gives CDR1 SGHAT, CDR2 FQNNGV. CDR3 amino acids: CASRLGTAGELFF. The CDR3 DNA is TGTGCCAGCAGACTAGGAACAGCCGGGGAGCTGTTTTTT.

This sequence joins TRBV4-3 and TRBJ2-7, with 7 bases aligning to TRBD1. The CDR3 is 14 residues long. V shed 4 bases, J shed 0 bases, and the junction held 3 bases outside the gene matches. CDR1 is LGHNA and CDR2 is YSLEER in the germline V gene. The CDR3 loop is CASSRGQFSYEQYF. CDR3 sequence (DNA): TGCGCCAGCAGCCGGGGACAGTTCTCCTACGAGCAGTACTTC.

A single count supports this clone. The V gene is TRBV27, the J gene TRBJ2-7; 8 bases agree with TRBD1. The ends lost 5 bases at V and 2 bases at J; junction bases unmatched: 8. Looked up from germline, CDR1 is MNHEY and CDR2 is SMNVEV (reference sequence). The CDR3 totals 15 residues. This chain's CDR3 is CASSRSSGGPYEQYF. Here the CDR3 DNA reads TGTGCCAGCAGTAGGAGTTCAGGGGGCCCCTACGAGCAGTACTTC.

The gene calls are TRBV19 and TRBJ1-4; TRBD1 might be the D (5 bases). Germline assignment: CDR1 LNHDA and CDR2 SQIVND (reference sequence). Trimming removed 5 bases from V and 7 bases from J, with 14 bases in between. The CDR3 covers 14 residues. CDR3 protein: CASSPGIRGEKLFF. CDR3 nucleotide sequence: TGTGCCAGTAGTCCAGGGATAAGGGGTGAAAAACTGTTTTTT.

The chain has TRBV11-3 and TRBJ2-3, with 9 bases fitting TRBD2. V lost 3 bases and J lost 2; bases outside the gene matches: 3. The CDR3 has 15 residues. Germline values: CDR1 SGHNT, CDR2 YENEEA. The CDR3 DNA is TGTGCCAGCAGCTTGGGCGGGGGGGCCACAGATACGCAGTATTTT. It translates to CASSLGGGATDTQYF.

This chain uses TRBV23-1 with TRBJ2-5, with D hard to call. TRBV23-1 is classed as an ORF, of uncertain function. V was clipped by 4 bases and J by 5 bases, with 17 bases between them. This CDR3 has 15 residues. CDR3 sequence reads: CASSLGPAPPETQYF. The DNA of the CDR3 is TGCGCCAGCAGTCTTGGGCCGGCGCCTCCGGAGACCCAGTACTTC.

The chain links TRBV19 to TRBJ1-5, with TRBD1 identical over 7 bases. The CDR3 is 12 residues long. The ends lost 9 bases at V and 3 bases at J; junction bases unmatched: 2. The germline V gene encodes CDR1 LNHDA and CDR2 SQIVND (reference sequence). DNA for the CDR3: TGTGCCAGCGGACAGGTCAATCAGCCCCAGCATTTT. It is translated as CASGQVNQPQHF.